This TCR beta chain was retrieved from a study of Graves' ophthalmopathy and Graves' hyperthyroidism (dated by TCRdb to the late 2010s). With respect to the entire study: Peripheral blood was collected before any treatment was given, at the time of initial diagnosis. The study used TCR beta repertoire signatures to distinguish Graves' ophthalmopathy from Graves' hyperthyroidism and to predict progression to ophthalmopathy. In total, under 150 blood samples were TCR-sequenced: approximately 42 ophthalmopathy, approximately 75 hyperthyroidism and 17 hyperthyroidism-to-ophthalmopathy patients. To explore V-J signatures that separate ophthalmopathy from hyperthyroidism, a discovery set of 100 patients was enrolled, consisting of 43 with ophthalmopathy and around 60 with stable hyperthyroidism. An independent validation cohort comprised 18 hyperthyroidism patients and around 16 patients who later progressed from hyperthyroidism to ophthalmopathy. In roughly six hyperthyroidism patients, the T-cell repertoires found in thyroid tissue were compared with those found in blood. Following sample collection, hyperthyroidism patients were given methimazole at a starting dose of 30 mg daily, and ophthalmopathy patients were given high-dose intravenous methylprednisolone.

Based on the germline V gene, the CDR1 and CDR2 sequences are LGHNA and YNFKEQ. V and J are truncated by 0 bases and 6 bases respectively, leaving an intervening sequence of 18 bases. The CDR3 spans 17 residues, from the cysteine through the phenylalanine. The entry retains the CDR3 DNA only, 51 bases that are in frame from base 1. This clonotype was recorded at least ten times. It has no known antigen specificity. Base-call qualities are not available, and no considerably larger clone is one nucleotide away. For repertoire sequencing, the TCR beta CDR3 regions were amplified from RNA transcripts. A first-round RT-PCR used HTBI primers with the Qiagen OneStep RT-PCR kit, followed by a second-round multiplex PCR, size selection and purification. The libraries underwent paired-end sequencing with 100 bp reads on an Illumina HiSeq2000. For the original study's pipeline: SOAPnuke was used to process the reads, throwing out any read that had adapters, had uncalled bases, had a mean Phred below 15, or lacked an exact constant-primer or identifier match. High-quality paired reads were merged with COPE v1.2.5. Each unique nucleotide sequence was defined as a clonotype, and clonotypes were aligned to IMGT TRB V, D and J references with MiTCR v1.1. The analysis was limited to V-J combinations with a frequency above 0.0001, which together covered 99% to 99.2% of repertoires. For each V-J combination, a TCR clonal expansion and chaos score was defined as the ratio of F50 clonal expansion to chaos observed in the TCRdist matrix. Welch's t-statistics and random forest were used to reduce features to 13 V-J combinations, which were fed into a naive Bayes classifier. The Morisita-Horn index was used to measure how similar the thyroid and blood repertoires were. The raw public data were reprocessed by TCRdb itself: fastp quality trimming at Q25, MiXCR clonotype calling, in-frame beta chains only. Identical CDR3 proteins give one entry, which carries the most common genes and DNA. These V and J calls originate from TCRdb's pipeline instead of the authors' own analysis. Within this sample are a few hundred thousand distinct CDR3 sequences, with about 15% of them counted one time only. The top ten clonotypes cover roughly 2.3% of the sample.

What the work shows at the level of the full study, not this receptor alone: Most expanded thyroid clonotypes with a frequency above 0.001 also appeared in blood, which suggests that blood repertoires may reflect the immune response in the thyroid. In cross-validation, the 13-signature model distinguished ophthalmopathy from stable hyperthyroidism with just over 85% sensitivity and 81.08% specificity, while in the test set the corresponding values were roughly 80% and 75%. No statistical method was used to set the sample size in advance, and the investigators knew which group each participant was assigned to. In validation, the model predicted ophthalmopathy progression with about 71% sensitivity and about 73% specificity; eleven to twelve predicted patients were CT-confirmed with GO in a median of 6.5 months.

A patient counted as having stable hyperthyroidism if there was no progression to ophthalmopathy within 18 months of follow-up. Patients with hyperthyroidism were aged 18 to 65 years, had been newly diagnosed, and had a disease duration of less than 2 months. Patients were excluded if they had other autoimmune diseases, uncontrolled infections, pregnancy or lactation. Clinical symptoms, serum thyroxine, TRAb, thyroid ultrasound and orbital computed tomography formed the basis of the diagnosis. Ficoll-Paque density gradient centrifugation was used to isolate PBMCs from 9.5 to 10 ml of fresh peripheral blood. Total RNA was extracted using Trizol reagent, and RNA quality was checked on an Agilent 2100 Bioanalyzer.

The material sequenced was peripheral blood. The rearrangement combines TRBV4-2 with TRBJ1-5; 6 matching bases give a weak D call of TRBD1. This clonotype was sampled from an adult woman with stable Graves' hyperthyroidism. The DNA sequence is TGTGCCAGCAGCCAAGATCACGGCACACCCAGGGGTCAGCCCCAGCATTTT. Translated, this gives CASSQDHGTPRGQPQHF.